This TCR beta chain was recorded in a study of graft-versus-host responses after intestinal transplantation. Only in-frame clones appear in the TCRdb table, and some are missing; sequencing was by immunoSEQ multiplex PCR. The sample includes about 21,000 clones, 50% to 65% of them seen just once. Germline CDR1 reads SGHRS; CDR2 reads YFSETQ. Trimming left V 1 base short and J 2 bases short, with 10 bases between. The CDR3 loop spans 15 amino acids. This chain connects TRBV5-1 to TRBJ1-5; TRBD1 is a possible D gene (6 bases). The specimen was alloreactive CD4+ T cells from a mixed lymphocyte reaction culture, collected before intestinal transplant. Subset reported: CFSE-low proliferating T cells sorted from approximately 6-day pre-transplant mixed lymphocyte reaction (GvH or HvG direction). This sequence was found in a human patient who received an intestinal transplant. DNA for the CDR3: TGCGCCAGCAGCTTGACGACAGGACGCAATCAGCCCCAGCATTTT. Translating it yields CASSLTTGRNQPQHF.